Each of the 8 T cell receptor beta chains below was sequenced from the same sample in a study of identical twins. MiXCR was run by TCRdb on the 5' RACE reads, yielding one entry per CDR3 protein. The sample has 200,000 to 250,000 distinct CDR3 sequences, about 13% seen once. The sample was also reused in another study, on yellow fever vaccine responses in identical twins.

The sequenced material came from memory (CD45RO+) T cells sorted from blood. The receptors stem from a woman in her late teens or twenties in good health.

The rearrangement links TRBV27 to TRBJ1-1; 9 bases are a match to TRBD1. The V gene's germline CDR1 is MNHEY and CDR2 SMNVEV (reference sequence). V trimming: 7 bases; J trimming: 5 bases; junction bases outside the gene matches: 11. This CDR3 region has 15 residues. The CDR3 DNA reads as TGTGCCAGCAACAAGAGACAGGGGGTTCGGACTGAAGCTTTCTTT. Its translation is CASNKRQGVRTEAFF.

V usage is TRBV12-3 or TRBV12-4 and J usage is TRBJ2-2; D might be TRBD1 (7 bases). Trimming took off 4 bases at V and 6 bases at J, with 18 bases between the two ends. This CDR3 spans 16 amino acids. The CDR3 bases are TGTGCCAGCAGTTACTCTCAGGGGGGACACGCCGGGGAGCTGTTTTTT. As protein: CASSYSQGGHAGELFF.

The CDR3 protein is CASSPQTYEQYF. CDR3 nucleotide sequence: TGTGCCAGCAGCCCCCAAACCTACGAGCAGTACTTC. The chain links TRBV3-1 to TRBJ2-7; D unresolved. V lost 4 bases to trimming and J lost 2 bases, with 6 bases between them. The CDR3 covers 12 residues. From germline, CDR1 is LGHDT and CDR2 YNNKEL (reference sequence).

This clonotype was observed many times. The CDR3 bases are TGCAGTGCTAGAGATACACAGCAGAGCTACGAGCAGTACTTC. Translating gives CSARDTQQSYEQYF. The chain combines TRBV20-1 with TRBJ2-7; D call uncertain. Deletions cut 0 bases from V and 3 bases from J, with 12 bases between. Germline V lookup: CDR1 DFQATT, CDR2 SNEGSKA (reference sequence). This CDR3 contains 14 residues.

A word on this clonotype: A read error may account for a junction end that differs from germline. This chain connects TRBV20-1 to TRBJ2-7; the match to TRBD1 covers 7 bases. The germline V gene has CDR1 DFQATT and CDR2 SNEGSKA (reference sequence). CDR3 length: 16 amino acids. The CDR3 loop reads CCASPTGQASSYEQYF. CDR3 bases: TGCTGTGCTAGTCCAACCGGACAGGCTAGCTCCTACGAGCAGTACTTC.

J is TRBJ2-4 and V is TRBV12-3 or TRBV12-4, with 14 nucleotides matching TRBD2. With V trimmed by 6 bases and J by 3 bases, 7 bases remained unmatched. CDR3 length: 17 residues. CDR3 bases: TGTGCCAGCAGGCGAGGGACTAGCGGGAGTGACAAAAACATTCAGTACTTC. Its protein product is CASRRGTSGSDKNIQYF.

The genes are TRBV29-1 and TRBJ2-7, with 9 bases matching TRBD1. This CDR3 contains 13 residues. V shed 5 bases and J 6 bases; nucleotides not matched to a gene: 8. Germline V lookup: CDR1 SQVTM, CDR2 ANQGSEA. The CDR3 is CSVNRQGVGEQYF. CDR3 bases: TGCAGCGTTAATAGACAGGGGGTTGGCGAGCAGTACTTC.

Ten or more counts support this clonotype. The rearrangement links TRBV12-3 or TRBV12-4 to TRBJ2-6; 7 bases line up with TRBD1. After removal of 6 bases from V and 4 bases from J, the junction contained 3 bases not matched to a gene. The CDR3 runs 14 residues. The CDR3 DNA reads as TGTGCCAGCAGAGACAGGGCCGGGGCCAACGTCCTGACTTTC. This gives the protein CASRDRAGANVLTF.